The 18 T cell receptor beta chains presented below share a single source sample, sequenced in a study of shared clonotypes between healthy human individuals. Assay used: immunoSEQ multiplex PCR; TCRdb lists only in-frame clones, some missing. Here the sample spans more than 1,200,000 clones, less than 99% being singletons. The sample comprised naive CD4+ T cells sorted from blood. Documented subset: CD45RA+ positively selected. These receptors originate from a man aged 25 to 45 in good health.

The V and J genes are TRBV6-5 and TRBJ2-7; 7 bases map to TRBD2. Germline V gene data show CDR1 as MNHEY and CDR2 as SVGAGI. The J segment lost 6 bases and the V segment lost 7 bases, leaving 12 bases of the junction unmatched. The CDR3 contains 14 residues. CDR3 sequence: CASTALAHLGEQYF. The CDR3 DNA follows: TGTGCCAGCACCGCACTAGCGCACTTGGGCGAGCAGTACTTC.

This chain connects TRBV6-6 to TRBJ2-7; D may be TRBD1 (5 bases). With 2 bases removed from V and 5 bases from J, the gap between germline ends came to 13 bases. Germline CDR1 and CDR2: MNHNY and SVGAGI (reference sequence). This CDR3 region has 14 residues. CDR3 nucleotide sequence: TGTGCCAGCAGTTACCTAGGGGAAGTCAACGAGCAGTACTTC. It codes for CASSYLGEVNEQYF.

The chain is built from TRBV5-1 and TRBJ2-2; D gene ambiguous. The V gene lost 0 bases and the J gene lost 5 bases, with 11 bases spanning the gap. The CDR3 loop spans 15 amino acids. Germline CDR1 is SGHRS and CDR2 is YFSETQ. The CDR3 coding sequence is TGCGCCAGCAGCTTGGTCCTAGGTCGGACCGGGGAGCTGTTTTTT. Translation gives CASSLVLGRTGELFF.

CDR3 protein: CASSPLRVASYEQYF. CDR3 nucleotide sequence: TGTGCCAGCTCACCACTACGGGTAGCGTCCTACGAGCAGTACTTC. The J gene is TRBJ2-7, the V gene TRBV18; maybe TRBD2 (5 bases). In germline, CDR1 is KGHSH, CDR2 LQKENI. V was pared by 1 base and J by 1 base, with 11 bases between. This CDR3 region has 15 residues.

The CDR3 DNA reads as TGCAGCGTTGAAGATCAGGACAGGGGGCATGGCTACACCTTC. Amino acids: CSVEDQDRGHGYTF. The rearrangement joins TRBV29-1 to TRBJ1-2, with 11 bases lining up with TRBD1. The CDR3 covers 14 residues. Per the germline V gene, CDR1 is SQVTM and CDR2 is ANQGSEA. The J segment lost 6 bases and the V segment lost 0 bases, leaving 3 bases of the junction unmatched.

CDR3 region: CASRLTSFFTDTQYF. The CDR3 coding sequence is TGTGCCAGCAGGCTGACTAGTTTCTTCACAGATACGCAGTATTTT. The V and J genes are TRBV27 and TRBJ2-3; tentative D call: TRBD2 (6 bases). Germline V lookup: CDR1 MNHEY, CDR2 SMNVEV (reference sequence). V lost 6 bases and J 2 bases, leaving 15 bases between the germline ends. The CDR3 spans 15 residues.

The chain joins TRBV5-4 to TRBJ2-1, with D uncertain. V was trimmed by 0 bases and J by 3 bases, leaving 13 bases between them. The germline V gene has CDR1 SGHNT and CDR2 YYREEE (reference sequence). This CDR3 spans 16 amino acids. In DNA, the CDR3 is TGTGCCAGCAGCTTGGGCGCGGCTCTAGTCTACAATGAGCAGTTCTTC. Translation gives CASSLGAALVYNEQFF.

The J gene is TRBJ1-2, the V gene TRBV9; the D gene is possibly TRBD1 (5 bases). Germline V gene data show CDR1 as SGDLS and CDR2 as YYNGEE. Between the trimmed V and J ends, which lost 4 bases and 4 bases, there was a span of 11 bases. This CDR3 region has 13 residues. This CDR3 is CASSSTRAYGYTF. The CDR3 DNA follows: TGTGCCAGCAGCTCGACCAGGGCCTATGGCTACACCTTC.

The DNA for the CDR3 is TGCGCCAGCAGGGACAGGACAGGGGATTCCTACGAGCAGTACTTC. It codes for CASRDRTGDSYEQYF. The chain has TRBV4-3 and TRBJ2-7; 9 positions agree with TRBD1. V lost 6 bases to trimming and J lost 1 base; unmatched junction nucleotides: 7. This CDR3 has 15 residues. Germline V gene data show CDR1 as LGHNA and CDR2 as YSLEER.

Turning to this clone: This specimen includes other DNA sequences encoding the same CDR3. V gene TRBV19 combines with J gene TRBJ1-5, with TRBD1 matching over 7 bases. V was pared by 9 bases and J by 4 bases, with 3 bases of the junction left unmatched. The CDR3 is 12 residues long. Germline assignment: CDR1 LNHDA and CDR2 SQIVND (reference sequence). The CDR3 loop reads CASRTGNQPQHF. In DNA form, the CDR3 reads TGTGCCAGCAGGACAGGTAATCAGCCCCAGCATTTT. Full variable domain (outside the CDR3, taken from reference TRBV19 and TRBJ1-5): DGGITQSPKYLFRKEGQNVTLSCEQNLNHDAMYWYRQDPGQGLRLIYYSQIVNDFQKGDIAEGYSVSREKKESFPLTVTSAQKNPTAFYLCASRTGNQPQHFGDGTRLSIL.

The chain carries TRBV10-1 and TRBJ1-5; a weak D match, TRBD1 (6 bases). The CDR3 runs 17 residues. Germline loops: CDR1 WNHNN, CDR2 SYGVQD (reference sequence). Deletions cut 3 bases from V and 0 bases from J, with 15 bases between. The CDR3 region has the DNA TGCGCCAGCAGTGATGTGGACAGAGATTATAGCAATCAGCCCCAGCATTTT. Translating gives CASSDVDRDYSNQPQHF.

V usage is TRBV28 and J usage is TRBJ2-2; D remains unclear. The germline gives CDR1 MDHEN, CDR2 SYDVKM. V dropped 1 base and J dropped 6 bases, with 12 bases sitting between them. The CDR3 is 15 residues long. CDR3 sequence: CASSLFWGAAGELFF. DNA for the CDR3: TGTGCCAGCAGTTTATTTTGGGGTGCTGCCGGGGAGCTGTTTTTT.

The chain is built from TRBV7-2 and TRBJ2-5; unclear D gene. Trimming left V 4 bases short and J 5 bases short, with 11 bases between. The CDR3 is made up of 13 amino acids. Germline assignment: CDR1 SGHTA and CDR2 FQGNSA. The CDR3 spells CASSYSSLETQYF. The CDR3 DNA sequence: TGTGCCAGCAGCTATAGTAGCCTTGAGACCCAGTACTTC. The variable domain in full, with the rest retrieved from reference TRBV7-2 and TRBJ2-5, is GAGVSQSPSNKVTEKGKDVELRCDPISGHTALYWYRQSLGQGLEFLIYFQGNSAPDKSGLPSDRFSAERTGGSVSTLTIQRTQQEDSAVYLCASSYSSLETQYFGPGTRLLVL.

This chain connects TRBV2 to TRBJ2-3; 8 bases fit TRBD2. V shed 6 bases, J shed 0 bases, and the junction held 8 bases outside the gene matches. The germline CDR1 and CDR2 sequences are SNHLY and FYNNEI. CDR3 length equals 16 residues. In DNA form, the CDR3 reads TGTGCCAGCAGCGGGAGGGATAGCGGGAGCACAGATACGCAGTATTTT. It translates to CASSGRDSGSTDTQYF.

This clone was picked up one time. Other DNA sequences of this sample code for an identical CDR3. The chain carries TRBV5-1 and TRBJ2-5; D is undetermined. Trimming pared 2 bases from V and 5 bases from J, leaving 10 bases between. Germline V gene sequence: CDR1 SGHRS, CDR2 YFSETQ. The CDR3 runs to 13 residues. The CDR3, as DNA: TGCGCCAGCAGCTTATCCGGGCCGGAGACCCAGTACTTC. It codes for CASSLSGPETQYF.

DNA of the CDR3: TGTGCCAGCAGTCCCTCGGCAGGGGAAGAGGAGCAGTACTTC. Protein sequence: CASSPSAGEEEQYF. The chain is built from TRBV28 and TRBJ2-7, with D tentatively TRBD1 (6 bases). The germline CDR1 and CDR2 sequences are MDHEN and SYDVKM. This CDR3 region has 14 residues. V was shortened by 5 bases and J by 7 bases, with 18 bases between the two germline ends. Full variable domain (missing parts from reference TRBV28 and TRBJ2-7): DVKVTQSSRYLVKRTGEKVFLECVQDMDHENMFWYRQDPGLGLRLIYFSYDVKMKEKGDIPEGYSVSREKKERFSLILESASTNQTSMYLCASSPSAGEEEQYFGPGTRLTVT.

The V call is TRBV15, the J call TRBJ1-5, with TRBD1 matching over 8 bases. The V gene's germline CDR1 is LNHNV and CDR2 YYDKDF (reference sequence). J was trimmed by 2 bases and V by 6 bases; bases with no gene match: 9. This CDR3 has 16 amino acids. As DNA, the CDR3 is TGTGCCACCAGTGCGTCAGGGGGCTGGGGCAATCAGCCCCAGCATTTT. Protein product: CATSASGGWGNQPQHF.

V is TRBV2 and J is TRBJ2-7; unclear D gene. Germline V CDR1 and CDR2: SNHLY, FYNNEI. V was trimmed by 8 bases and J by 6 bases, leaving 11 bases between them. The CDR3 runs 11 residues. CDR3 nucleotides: TGTGCCAGCCAAGGGCTCCCCGAGCAGTACTTC. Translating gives CASQGLPEQYF. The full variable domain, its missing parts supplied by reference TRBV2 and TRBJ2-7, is EPEVTQTPSHQVTQMGQEVILRCVPISNHLYFYWYRQILGQKVEFLVSFYNNEISEKSEIFDDQFSVERPDGSNFTLKIRSTKLEDSAMYFCASQGLPEQYFGPGTRLTVT.